A selection of T cell receptor beta chains follows, all from one sample in a study of CD8 T cells in ankylosing spondylitis. TCRdb itself ran the 5' RACE reads through MiXCR, one entry per CDR3 protein. The profile shows a few hundred thousand distinct CDR3 sequences, over 15% of them singletons. The sample consisted of blood, either unsorted or a sorted T cell fraction (not recorded which). These TCRs come from a male donor with ankylosing spondylitis. Each CDR3 is given with its conserved first and last residue. The D gene is left open where the match is weak. Some rows mark clone size as missing; the rest say once, few, many or name a class of expanded clone.

size	V	D	J	DNA	CDR3
NA	TRBV7-2	TRBD2	TRBJ2-7	TGTGCCAGCAGCACTAGCGGGGGGATGTACGAGCAGTACTTC	CASSTSGGMYEQYF
NA	TRBV6-5	TRBD2	TRBJ2-3	TGTGCCAGCAGTTACATGACTAGCGGCACAGATACGCAGTATTTT	CASSYMTSGTDTQYF
few	TRBV19	NA	TRBJ1-1	TGTGCCAGTACTCCGGGTCCTTGGGAAGCTTTCTTT	CASTPGPWEAFF
NA	TRBV7-2	TRBD2	TRBJ2-7	TGTGCCAGCAGCTTAACCGGGACTATCGAAATAAGGCAGTACTTC	CASSLTGTIEIRQYF
NA	TRBV2	NA	TRBJ1-5	TGTGCCAGCAGTGAAGGGCAGGGGTATGGCAATCAGCCCCAGCATTTT	CASSEGQGYGNQPQHF
few	TRBV6-6	NA	TRBJ1-2	TGTGCCACCGGGCGGGCGCGGGGCTACACCTTC	CATGRARGYTF
NA	TRBV4-3	NA	TRBJ2-7	TGCGCCAGCGAGGACAGCTACGAGCAGTACTTC	CASEDSYEQYF
NA	TRBV15	NA	TRBJ1-2	TGTGCCACCAGCAGAGACCCCACTCCCGCTGCGTACACCTTC	CATSRDPTPAAYTF
many	TRBV11-2	TRBD1	TRBJ2-6	TGTGCCATCAGAAAACAGGGGATAGCTGGGGCCAACGTCCTGACTTTC	CAIRKQGIAGANVLTF
once	TRBV7-9	NA	TRBJ2-6	TGTGCCAGCAGTCCGGGACGGCGCTCTGCAGCCAACGTCCTGACTTTC	CASSPGRRSAANVLTF
few	TRBV12-3/TRBV12-4	NA	TRBJ1-4	TGTGCCAGCAGGTCGGTTGCAACTAATGAAAAACTGTTTTTT	CASRSVATNEKLFF
NA	TRBV15	NA	TRBJ2-1	TGTGCCACCAGCAGAGTGCGAAGTGTCTCCTACAATGAGCAGTTCTTC	CATSRVRSVSYNEQFF
NA	TRBV15	TRBD2	TRBJ2-1	TGTGCCACCAGCAGGGGCAACCCCGGGACTAGTAACGGTGAGCAGTTCTTC	CATSRGNPGTSNGEQFF
few	TRBV6-1	TRBD2	TRBJ2-7	TGTGCCAGCAGGGAAAAAACTAGCGGACCCTACGAGCAGTACTTC	CASREKTSGPYEQYF
NA	TRBV2	TRBD1	TRBJ2-2	TGTGCCAGCAGTGGGGACAGGACGAACACCGGGGAGCTGTTTTTT	CASSGDRTNTGELFF
NA	TRBV20-1	TRBD2	TRBJ2-2	TGCAGTGCTAGGTTTAGCGGGGGCACCGGGGAGCTGTTTTTT	CSARFSGGTGELFF
many	TRBV7-2	TRBD1	TRBJ1-2	TGTGCCAGCAGCCGACAGGGGGATGGCTACACCTTC	CASSRQGDGYTF
few	TRBV7-9	NA	TRBJ1-2	TGTGCCAGCAGCTTAGCGGGGGCTGACACTTACTATGGCTACACCTTC	CASSLAGADTYYGYTF
NA	TRBV29-1	NA	TRBJ2-5	TGCAGCGTTGTCTCCCAGGGGGGGTCGACCCAGTACTTC	CSVVSQGGSTQYF
NA	TRBV7-7	NA	TRBJ1-1	TGTGCCAGCAGCTTACGCAGTATCCCTGAAGCTTTCTTT	CASSLRSIPEAFF
many	TRBV29-1	NA	TRBJ2-4	TGCAGCGTTATGCCAGATCAGAGAGCCAAAAACATTCAGTACTTC	CSVMPDQRAKNIQYF
NA	TRBV5-1	TRBD2	TRBJ2-3	TGCGCCAGCACATTAGCGGGAATTGGCACAGATACGCAGTATTTT	CASTLAGIGTDTQYF